The next 14 T cell receptor delta chains were all read from a single sample in a study of γδ T cells in repeated Plasmodium falciparum infection. TCRdb re-called clones from the multiplex PCR reads using CATT. The table shows over 90,000 delta-chain clones, with 0.75% to 1% occurring only once. Flow sorting of PBMC yielded separate Vgamma9/Vdelta2+ and Vdelta2-negative gammadelta T cell populations for bulk repertoire analysis. Sequenced: gamma-delta T cells from blood. The receptors come from a pool of human donors (malaria-infected and uninfected, not separated).

On this clone: A far larger clone differs by one base, so this is likely a read error. The sample holds other DNA sequences that translate to the same CDR3. The gene calls are TRDV2 and TRDJ1; a weak D match, TRDD3 (6 bases). No J gene was available from TCRdb, and it was assigned here by a germline match of the DNA. V lost 2 bases and J lost 2, with 23 bases in between. This CDR3 comprises 18 residues. Germline CDR1 GEAIGNYY, CDR2 EKD. Here the CDR3 reads CACDKGDTATSQTDKLIF. CDR3 sequence (DNA): TGTGCCTGTGACAAGGGTGATACGGCCACATCGCAGACCGATAAACTCATCTTT.

This clone was found a few times. A far bigger clonotype differs at one base, so this is likely a read error. The limits of the CDR3 on the DNA are not certain, so only TCRdb's listed CDR3 is given. Additional DNA sequences in this sample encode the identical CDR3. The V gene is listed as TRDV1; no J gene was called; whether TRDD3, the table's D call, matches the DNA was not checked. Germline V gene sequence: CDR1 TSWWSYY, CDR2 QGS. The CDR3 spans 21 amino acids, including both terminal residues. The CDR3 sequence: CALGDNPTWVGWGIRSDKLIF.

On this clone itself: A read error is likely here: a far larger clone is one base away. Additional DNA sequences in this sample encode the identical CDR3. CDR3 in DNA: TGTGCCTGTGACCCCCTAACTGGGGGATATGCGGAGACCGATAAACTCATCTTT. Encoded protein: CACDPLTGGYAETDKLIF. The chain carries TRDV2 and TRDJ1; 11 nucleotides align to TRDD3. Assignment of the J gene here rests on matching the DNA to germline, because TCRdb gives none. Germline V lookup: CDR1 GEAIGNYY, CDR2 EKD. CDR3 size: 18 residues. V lost 3 bases to trimming and J lost 2 bases; unmatched junction nucleotides: 13.

As to this clone: For this DNA, TCRdb reports the protein of a much larger clone, which diverges at residue 12, most likely from a read error; the protein presented here is translated directly from the DNA. This chain connects TRDV1 to TRDJ1; TRDD3 agrees at 11 bases. TCRdb offers no J gene call, so here the DNA was matched to germline to obtain one. With V trimmed by 3 bases and J by 2 bases, 23 bases remained unmatched. The germline V gene has CDR1 TSWWSYY and CDR2 QGS. This CDR3 has 22 residues. CDR3 region: CALGDLFPTGGSGGYGTDKLIF. The CDR3 nucleotides are TGTGCTCTTGGGGATTTATTTCCTACGGGGGGCAGTGGGGGATACGGTACCGATAAACTCATCTTT.

This clone came up a few times. A far larger clone is a single base away, which makes a read error likely. The identical CDR3 is also encoded by other nucleotide sequences in the sample. CDR3 region: CALGERALLGDTVSSWDTRQMFF. CDR3 DNA sequence: TGTGCTCTTGGGGAAAGAGCACTACTAGGGGATACAGTATCCTCCTGGGACACCCGACAGATGTTTTTC. The rearrangement joins TRDV1 to TRDJ3, with 8 bases lining up with TRDD3. TCRdb lists no J gene, so it was determined here by aligning the DNA to germline. Germline lookup yields CDR1 TSWWSYY and CDR2 QGS. The CDR3 contains 23 residues. V lost 2 bases, J lost 0 bases, and 18 bases stayed unmatched.

This clone was observed a handful of times. This DNA's translation differs at residue 3 from TCRdb's protein, which comes from a much larger clone; a read error is likely, and the protein shown is translated from the DNA. CDR3 DNA sequence: TGTGCCTATGACACCCGGGGGATACCCACCTACCACACCGATAAACTCATCTTT. Encoded protein: CAYDTRGIPTYHTDKLIF. The chain carries TRDV2 and TRDJ1, with 9 positions matching TRDD3. The J gene was missing in TCRdb and was found by matching the end of the DNA to germline. This CDR3 has 18 residues. CDR1 GEAIGNYY and CDR2 EKD come from the germline V gene.

To note about this clone: A far larger clone is just one base off, so this is likely a read error. Other nucleotide sequences from this sample produce the same CDR3. The CDR3 coding sequence is TGTGCCCTTGGGGATCTTATACTCTTTTCTGGGGGAACGTACACCGATAAACTCATCTTT. It encodes CALGDLILFSGGTYTDKLIF. This chain uses TRDV1 with TRDJ1; 8 bases are shared with TRDD3. TCRdb carries no J gene annotation; the J gene was assigned here by matching the DNA with germline. CDR3 length equals 20 residues. CDR1 and CDR2 (germline): TSWWSYY, QGS.

This clone turned up a few times. This likely came from a read error, as a far larger clone is one base away. Within the sample, other DNA sequences also encode this same CDR3. The V and J genes are TRDV1 and TRDJ1; possible D gene TRDD2, 6 bases. TCRdb supplies no J gene; here it was assigned by aligning the nucleotide sequence to germline. Trimming pared 0 bases from V and 4 bases from J, leaving 45 bases between. The CDR3 is made up of 26 amino acids. The germline gives CDR1 TSWWSYY, CDR2 QGS. CDR3 amino acids: CALGELRGLPQASGTCVTLTYDKLIF. CDR3 bases: TGTGCTCTTGGGGAACTGCGCGGCCTTCCCCAAGCATCAGGGACCTGTGTCACCCTGACCTACGATAAACTCATCTTT.

Regarding this clone: Possible read error: a much larger clone is one base away. No J gene was named, though the V gene is TRDV2; the table calls TRDD3, which could not be checked here. Per germline, CDR1 GEAIGNYY and CDR2 EKD. This CDR3 is built from 20 residues. The CDR3 is CACDTVRGGLGDLYTDKLIF. DNA of the CDR3: TGTGCCTGTGACACCGTACGCGGGGGACTGGGCGACCTGTACACCGATAAACTCATATTT.

The rearrangement joins TRDV2 to TRDJ1, with 7 bases identical to TRDD3. The J gene was missing in TCRdb and was found by matching the end of the DNA to germline. Trimming cost V 4 bases and J 0 bases; bases outside gene matches: 28. In germline, CDR1 is GEAIGNYY, CDR2 EKD. This CDR3 region has 22 residues. In DNA form, the CDR3 reads TGTGCCTGTGAGTCACTGCCCCGGGCCCCATTGGGGGACGAAAAGTACACCGATAAACTCATCTTT. Translation gives CACESLPRAPLGDEKYTDKLIF.

Regarding this clone: The mismatch at residue 5 between this DNA's translation and the TCRdb protein of a much larger clone likely reflects a read error; the protein shown is translated from the DNA. The V and J genes are TRDV1 and TRDJ1; weak D call: TRDD3 (8 bases). Because TCRdb records no J gene, it was assigned here through a match of the DNA to germline. This CDR3 is built from 24 residues. Trimming removed 5 bases at V and 6 bases at J, with 46 bases between. Germline-derived CDR1 and CDR2 are TSWWSYY and QGS. In nucleotides, the CDR3 is TGTGCTCTTGGGCCCTACCAGGGGGGCTATTCCTACGCGGTAGGTACTGGGGGCCCGAATAAACTCATCTTT. This translates into CALGPYQGGYSYAVGTGGPNKLIF.

On this clone itself: The protein held in TCRdb is that of a much larger clone and does not match this DNA's translation at residue 14, likely because of a read error; the protein shown is translated from the DNA. The rearrangement links TRDV2 to TRDJ1; D possibly corresponds to TRDD3 (5 bases). The CDR3 runs to 16 residues. Germline loops: CDR1 GEAIGNYY, CDR2 EKD. The CDR3 nucleotides are TGTGCCTGTGACACCGTATCCCGTACTGGAGACGATAAATTCATCTTT. This gives the protein CACDTVSRTGDDKFIF.

Turning to this clone: This likely came from a read error, as a far larger clone is one base away. Other DNA sequences in this sample translate to the same CDR3. The CDR3 nucleotides are TGTGCCTGCGACACCGTTCGTCCCTCCCCTAGCCCAAACTGGGGGATGGGGTACACCGATAAACTCATCTTT. This encodes CACDTVRPSPSPNWGMGYTDKLIF. The chain links TRDV2 to TRDJ1; 10 bases agree with TRDD3. Germline matching of the DNA provided the J gene here, since TCRdb leaves it blank. Germline CDR1 is GEAIGNYY and CDR2 is EKD. CDR3 length: 24 amino acids.

As for this clone: A far larger clone lies a single base away; this is likely a read error. The sample has other DNA sequences that encode this CDR3 too. This chain connects TRDV2 to TRDJ1; 9 bases align to TRDD3. TCRdb offers no J gene call, so here the DNA was matched to germline to obtain one. Germline V gene data show CDR1 as GEAIGNYY and CDR2 as EKD. Germline trimming cut 0 bases from V and 4 bases from J; bases unmatched to any gene: 17. The CDR3 runs 19 residues. CDR3 DNA: TGTGCCTGTGACACCGGGGGGTACTGGGGGACCCCAGGGATCGATAAACTCATCTTT. It translates to CACDTGGYWGTPGIDKLIF.